This entry is about one T cell receptor (beta chain). Germline V gives CDR1 MGHRA, CDR2 YSYEKL. V gave up 4 bases and J gave up 0 bases, with 7 bases separating them. CDR3 length equals 14 residues. Study processing details: From reference gene primer amplification, estimates of nucleated cell counts were derived. Produced via immunoSEQ multiplex PCR; TCRdb's table is partial and in-frame only. V, J and clone size derive from that table, while D and trimming were established from the DNA sequence. The repertoire has just over 300,000 clones, over 75% of them found once; the top ten carry approximately 9.4%. Donors were grouped by their self-reported clinical history. This sample is part of a study of blood T cell repertoires in COVID-19. About the research overall: From the United States, Italy and Spain came samples of acute and convalescent COVID-19. PBMCs, B-cell-depleted T cells, or T cells were the source of the cDNA or gDNA that made up the material.

The chain links TRBV4-1 to TRBJ1-3; a weak D match, TRBD1 (5 bases). The TCR was taken from a woman aged 40 to 50 who had recovered from COVID-19. Sample: PBMCs or T cells enriched from blood (not recorded which). This chain's CDR3 is CASSLQDSGNTIYF. CDR3 DNA sequence: TGCGCCAGCAGCCTACAGGACTCTGGAAACACCATATATTTT.